This T cell receptor (beta chain) derives from a study of blood T cell repertoires in COVID-19. As for the study in general: Samples representing acute and convalescent COVID-19 were sourced from the United States, Italy and Spain. T cells, B-cell-depleted T cells, or PBMCs provided the cDNA or gDNA that served as material.

Original processing methods: Amplification from reference gene primers served as the basis for estimated nucleated cell counts. The assay was immunoSEQ multiplex PCR, and TCRdb's table has in-frame clones only and misses some. D and trimming were read from the DNA, whereas the V and J calls and clone size are those reported in that table. The sample includes roughly 91,000 clones, 70% to 85% of them seen just once. J lost 6 bases, V lost 9 bases, and 3 bases had no gene match. The germline gives CDR1 KGHDR, CDR2 SFDVKD. The CDR3 runs to 12 residues. This sequence originates from a man aged 70-80 years with acute or convalescent COVID-19. The material sequenced was peripheral blood. The chain links TRBV24-1 to TRBJ2-2; TRBD1 agrees at 7 bases. CDR3 protein: CATSTGAGELFF. The CDR3 bases are TGTGCCACCTCAACAGGGGCCGGGGAGCTGTTTTTT.